Below are 10 T cell receptor beta chains sequenced from a single sample in a study of T cell repertoires in aging, cancer and after chemotherapy. TRB rearrangements spanning V, D and J were amplified using mixed TRB-A/B primers. TCRdb independently ran MiXCR on the multiplex PCR reads; one entry per CDR3 protein. The sample includes around 12,000 distinct CDR3 sequences, 20% to 30% of them seen just once. Peripheral blood genomic DNA, not sorted cells or RNA, was the template. The sequenced material came from blood. Every receptor here comes from a human donor in good health.

The chain joins TRBV4-3 to TRBJ2-3, with 8 bases identical to TRBD2. The V and J ends lost 3 bases and 4 bases, in that order; junction bases with no gene match: 9. CDR1 and CDR2 (germline): LGHNA, YSLEER. This CDR3 has 16 residues. Written as DNA, the CDR3 is TGCGCCAGCAGCCAGGGAATCGCGGGGGGCGCAGATACGCAGTATTTT. Its protein product is CASSQGIAGGADTQYF.

CDR3 loop: CASSLGQGAVYEQYF. The CDR3 DNA sequence: TGTGCCAGCAGCTTGGGACAGGGGGCTGTCTACGAGCAGTACTTC. This chain connects TRBV14 to TRBJ2-7; 12 bases align to TRBD1. J was trimmed by 3 bases and V by 5 bases; bases with no gene match: 5. The CDR3 runs 15 residues. Germline V gives CDR1 SGHDN, CDR2 FVKESK.

The chain employs TRBV5-6 and TRBJ1-2; 11 nucleotides agree with TRBD1. Trimming removed 4 bases from V and 3 bases from J; junction bases left unmatched: 14. This CDR3 has 18 residues. Germline CDR1 and CDR2: SGHDT and YYEEEE. The CDR3 spells CASSPAGTGGTYDYGYTF. CDR3 in DNA: TGTGCCAGCAGCCCAGCGGGGACAGGGGGAACCTATGACTATGGCTACACCTTC.

This clonotype was counted only a few times. This chain links TRBV5-1 with TRBJ2-4; D may be TRBD2 (6 bases). The V end was cut by 2 bases, the J end by 4 bases, with 19 bases between. The CDR3 totals 17 residues. CDR1 is SGHRS, CDR2 YFSETQ, per germline. Here the CDR3 DNA reads TGCGCCAGCAGCTTTGACATGGGAGCTGGGGGGAAAAACATTCAGTACTTC. It yields the protein CASSFDMGAGGKNIQYF. The variable domain in full, with the rest retrieved from reference TRBV5-1 and TRBJ2-4, is KAGVTQTPRYLIKTRGQQVTLSCSPISGHRSVSWYQQTPGQGLQFLFEYFSETQRNKGNFPGRFSGRQFSNSRSEMNVSTLELGDSALYLCASSFDMGAGGKNIQYFGAGTRLSVL.

As concerns this clonotype: Germline and junction disagree at one end, which may indicate a read error. The rearrangement uses TRBV20-1 and TRBJ2-1; 15 positions match TRBD2. The CDR3 is 17 residues long. The germline V gene has CDR1 DFQATT and CDR2 SNEGSKA (reference sequence). The CDR3 loop reads CNAFPGLAGGSYNEQFF. In DNA, the CDR3 is TGCAATGCTTTCCCGGGACTAGCGGGGGGTTCCTACAATGAGCAGTTCTTC.

This clonotype has just a few counts. The chain carries TRBV20-1 and TRBJ1-1; maybe TRBD1 (5 bases). Germline V gene data show CDR1 as DFQATT and CDR2 as SNEGSKA (reference sequence). This CDR3 region has 12 residues. Trimming pared 5 bases from V and 1 base from J, leaving 8 bases between. Here the CDR3 reads CSAGRGNTEAFF. CDR3 nucleotide sequence: TGCAGTGCTGGGAGGGGGAACACTGAAGCTTTCTTT.

The chain links TRBV18 to TRBJ2-3; no reliable D call. The CDR3 consists of 15 residues. The V end lost 2 bases, the J end lost 2 bases, and 11 bases lay between the germline ends. CDR1 is KGHSH and CDR2 is LQKENI in the germline V gene. CDR3 nucleotide sequence: TGTGCCAGCTCACCAGACCTTGAAGCCACAGATACGCAGTATTTT. This sequence encodes CASSPDLEATDTQYF. Complete variable domain (other parts from reference TRBV18 and TRBJ2-3): NAGVMQNPRHLVRRRGQEARLRCSPMKGHSHVYWYRQLPEEGLKFMVYLQKENIIDESGMPKERFSAEFPKEGPSILRIQQVVRGDSAAYFCASSPDLEATDTQYFGPGTRLTVL.

The chain has TRBV6-5 and TRBJ2-1, with a weak D call TRBD1 (5 bases). Deletions cut 4 bases from V and 4 bases from J, with 11 bases between. The CDR3 extends over 14 amino acids. Germline CDR1 reads MNHEY; CDR2 reads SVGAGI. In DNA form, the CDR3 reads TGTGCCAGCAGTTTGCCCAGGGATTACAATGAGCAGTTCTTC. Its protein product is CASSLPRDYNEQFF.

Within the sample, this clonotype is medium-sized (0.01 to 0.1%). V and J are TRBV6-5 and TRBJ1-2, with D maybe TRBD1 (5 bases). The CDR3 covers 14 residues. The V gene's germline CDR1 is MNHEY and CDR2 SVGAGI. Trimming removed 0 bases from V and 4 bases from J, with 9 bases in between. The CDR3 protein is CASSYSAGGYGYTF. The CDR3 bases are TGTGCCAGCAGTTACTCGGCTGGGGGCTATGGCTACACCTTC.

This clonotype was picked up a small number of times. The chain recombines TRBV4-2 with TRBJ1-2; D is ambiguous. The V end was cut by 5 bases, the J end by 4 bases, with 11 bases between. The CDR3 covers 13 residues. CDR1 and CDR2 from the germline V gene are LGHNA and YNFKEQ. CDR3 DNA sequence: TGTGCCAGCAGCTGGAGGACTCGCTATGGCTACACCTTC. Encoded protein: CASSWRTRYGYTF.